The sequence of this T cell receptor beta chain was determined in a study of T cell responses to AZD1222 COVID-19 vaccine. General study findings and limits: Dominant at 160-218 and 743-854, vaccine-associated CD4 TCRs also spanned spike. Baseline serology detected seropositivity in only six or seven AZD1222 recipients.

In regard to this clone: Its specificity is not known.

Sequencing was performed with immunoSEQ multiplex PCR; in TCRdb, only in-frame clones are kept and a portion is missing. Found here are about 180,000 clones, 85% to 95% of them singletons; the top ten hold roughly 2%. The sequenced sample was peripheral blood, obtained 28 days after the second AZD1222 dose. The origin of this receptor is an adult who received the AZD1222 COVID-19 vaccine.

This CDR3 reads CASSPRTGWGNTEAFF. The CDR3 nucleotides are TGTGCCAGCAGCCCCCGGACAGGGTGGGGAAACACTGAAGCTTTCTTT. The V and J genes are TRBV7-2 and TRBJ1-1; 8 bases are a match to TRBD1. Germline V gene data show CDR1 as SGHTA and CDR2 as FQGNSA. This CDR3 region has 16 residues. Trimming at V came to 5 bases and at J to 2 bases, leaving 10 bases not matched to a gene.